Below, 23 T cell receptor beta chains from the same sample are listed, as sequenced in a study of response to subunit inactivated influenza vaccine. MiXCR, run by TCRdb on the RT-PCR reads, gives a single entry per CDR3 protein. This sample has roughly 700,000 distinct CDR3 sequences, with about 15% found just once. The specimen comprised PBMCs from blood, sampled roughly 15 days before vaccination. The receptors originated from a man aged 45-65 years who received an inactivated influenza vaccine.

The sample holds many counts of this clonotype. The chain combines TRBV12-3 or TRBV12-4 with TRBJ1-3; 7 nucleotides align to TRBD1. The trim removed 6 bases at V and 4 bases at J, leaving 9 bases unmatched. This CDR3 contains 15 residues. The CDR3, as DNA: TGTGCCAGCAGCAGCGACAGGGCGTTGGGAAACACCATATATTTT. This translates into CASSSDRALGNTIYF.

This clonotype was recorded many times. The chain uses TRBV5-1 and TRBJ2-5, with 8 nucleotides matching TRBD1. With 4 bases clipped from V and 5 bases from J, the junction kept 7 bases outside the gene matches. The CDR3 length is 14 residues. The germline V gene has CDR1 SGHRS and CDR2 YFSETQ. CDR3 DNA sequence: TGCGCCAGCAGCATTCAGGGGGCGAAGGAGACCCAGTACTTC. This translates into CASSIQGAKETQYF.

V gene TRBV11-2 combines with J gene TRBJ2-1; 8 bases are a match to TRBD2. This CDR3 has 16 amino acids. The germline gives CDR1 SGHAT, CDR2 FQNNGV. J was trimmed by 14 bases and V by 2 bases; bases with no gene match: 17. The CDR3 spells CASSLNHAGSRTSKFF. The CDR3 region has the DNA TGTGCCAGCAGCTTAAATCATGCCGGGTCACGGACTAGCAAGTTCTTC.

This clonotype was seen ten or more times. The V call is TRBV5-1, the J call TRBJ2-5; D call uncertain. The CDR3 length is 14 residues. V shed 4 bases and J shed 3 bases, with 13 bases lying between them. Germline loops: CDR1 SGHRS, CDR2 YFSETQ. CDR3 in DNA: TGCGCCAGCAGCCCCCGAATTCTGGAAGAGACCCAGTACTTC. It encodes CASSPRILEETQYF.

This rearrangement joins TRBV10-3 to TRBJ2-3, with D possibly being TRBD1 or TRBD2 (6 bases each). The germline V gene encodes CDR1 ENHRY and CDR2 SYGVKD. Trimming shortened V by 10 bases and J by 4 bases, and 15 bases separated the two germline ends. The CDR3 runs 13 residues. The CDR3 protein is CATREDSADTQYF. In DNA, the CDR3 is TGTGCCACCAGGGAGGACAGCGCAGATACGCAGTATTTT.

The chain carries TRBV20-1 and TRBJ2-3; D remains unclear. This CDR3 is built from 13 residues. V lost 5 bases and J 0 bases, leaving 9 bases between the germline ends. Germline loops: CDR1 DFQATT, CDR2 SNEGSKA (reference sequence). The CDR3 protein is CSAPPTSTDTQYF. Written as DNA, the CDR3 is TGCAGTGCTCCCCCCACTAGCACAGATACGCAGTATTTT.

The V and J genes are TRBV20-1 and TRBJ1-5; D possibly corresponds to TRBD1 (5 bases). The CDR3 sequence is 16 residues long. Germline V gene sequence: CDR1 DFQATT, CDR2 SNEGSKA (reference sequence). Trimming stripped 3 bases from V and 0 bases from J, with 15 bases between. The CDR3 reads CSASSSRTFSNQPQHF. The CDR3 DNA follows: TGCAGTGCTAGCTCGAGTAGGACATTTAGCAATCAGCCCCAGCATTTT.

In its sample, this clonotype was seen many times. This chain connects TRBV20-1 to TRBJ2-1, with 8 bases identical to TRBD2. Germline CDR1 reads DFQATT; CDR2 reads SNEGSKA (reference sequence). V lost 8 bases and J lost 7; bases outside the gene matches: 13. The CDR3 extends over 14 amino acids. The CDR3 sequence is CSSQTGLARNEQFF. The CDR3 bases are TGCAGTTCCCAAACCGGACTAGCTCGGAATGAGCAGTTCTTC.

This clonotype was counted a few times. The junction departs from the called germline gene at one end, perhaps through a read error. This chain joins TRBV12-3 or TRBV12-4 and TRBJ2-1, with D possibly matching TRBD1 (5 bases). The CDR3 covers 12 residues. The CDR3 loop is CASSTEWQGHLF. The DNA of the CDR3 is TGTGCCAGCAGTACTGAATGGCAGGGTCACCTCTTC.

The CDR3 sequence: CSPRDRTDTQYF. CDR3 coding DNA: TGCAGCCCACGAGACCGCACAGATACGCAGTATTTT. This sequence joins TRBV29-1 and TRBJ2-3; no definite D call. Trimming cost V 8 bases and J 1 base, with 10 bases left between them. The CDR3 is 12 residues long. Germline lookup yields CDR1 SQVTM and CDR2 ANQGSEA.

CDR3 nucleotide sequence: TGTGCCAGCAGCTTATTTGCGGGGTACACCGGGGAGCTGTTTTTT. This codes for CASSLFAGYTGELFF. This chain connects TRBV7-2 to TRBJ2-2, with TRBD2 as a possible D gene (6 bases). V dropped 2 bases and J dropped 3 bases, with 10 bases sitting between them. The CDR3 is 15 amino acids. Germline CDR1 is SGHTA and CDR2 is FQGNSA.

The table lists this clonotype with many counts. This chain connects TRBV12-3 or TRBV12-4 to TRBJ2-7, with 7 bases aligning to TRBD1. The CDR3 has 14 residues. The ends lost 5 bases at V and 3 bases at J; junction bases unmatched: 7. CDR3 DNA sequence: TGTGCCAGCAGTCCCGGGGACAGAAACTACGAGCAGTACTTC. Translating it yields CASSPGDRNYEQYF.

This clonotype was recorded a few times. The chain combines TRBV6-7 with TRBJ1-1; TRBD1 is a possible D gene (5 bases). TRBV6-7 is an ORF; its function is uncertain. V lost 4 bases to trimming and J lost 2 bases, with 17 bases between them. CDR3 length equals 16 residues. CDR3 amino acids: CASSSHPGPRNTEAFF. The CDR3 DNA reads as TGTGCCAGCAGTTCACACCCGGGACCGAGAAACACTGAAGCTTTCTTT.

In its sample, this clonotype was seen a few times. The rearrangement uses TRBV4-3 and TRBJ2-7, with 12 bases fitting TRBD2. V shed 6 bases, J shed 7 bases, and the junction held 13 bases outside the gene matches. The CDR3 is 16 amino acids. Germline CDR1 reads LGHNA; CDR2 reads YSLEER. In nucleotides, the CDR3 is TGCGCCAGCAGTTACGACCTCTCTAGCGGGAGGGGTGAGCAGTACTTC. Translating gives CASSYDLSSGRGEQYF.

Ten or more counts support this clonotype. CDR3 coding DNA: TGCAGCGTTGACTTAAACACCGGGGAGCTGTTTTTT. The encoded protein is CSVDLNTGELFF. V is TRBV29-1 and J is TRBJ2-2; the D is unclear. Germline V CDR1 and CDR2: SQVTM, ANQGSEA. V was pared by 3 bases and J by 2 bases, with 4 bases between. This CDR3 comprises 12 residues.

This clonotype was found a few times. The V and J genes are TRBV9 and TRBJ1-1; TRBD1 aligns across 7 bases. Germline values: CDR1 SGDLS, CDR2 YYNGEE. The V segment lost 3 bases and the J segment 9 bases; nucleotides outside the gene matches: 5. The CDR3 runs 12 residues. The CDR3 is CASSDDRAQAFF. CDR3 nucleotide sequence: TGTGCCAGCAGCGACGACAGGGCCCAAGCTTTCTTT.

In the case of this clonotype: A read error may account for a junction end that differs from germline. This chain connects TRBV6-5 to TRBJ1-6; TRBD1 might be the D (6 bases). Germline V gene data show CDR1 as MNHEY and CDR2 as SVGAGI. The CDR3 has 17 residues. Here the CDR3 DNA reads TGTGTCAGCAGTTACGGGTTGGGGGCCAGATATAATTCACCCCTCCACTTT. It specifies CVSSYGLGARYNSPLHF.

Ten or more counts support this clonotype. The CDR3 spells CASGLDLGAEQFF. The CDR3 DNA follows: TGTGCTAGTGGTTTGGATTTGGGGGCTGAGCAGTTCTTC. The gene calls are TRBV12-5 and TRBJ2-1, with D maybe TRBD1 (6 bases). Germline values: CDR1 LGHNT, CDR2 FRNRAP. Trimming shortened V by 1 base and J by 9 bases, and 10 bases separated the two germline ends. The CDR3 totals 13 residues.

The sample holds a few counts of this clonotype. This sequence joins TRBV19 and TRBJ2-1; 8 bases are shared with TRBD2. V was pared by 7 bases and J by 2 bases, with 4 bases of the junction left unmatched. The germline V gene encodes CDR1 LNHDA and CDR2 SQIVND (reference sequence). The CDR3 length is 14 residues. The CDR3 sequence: CASNRGGTYNEQFF. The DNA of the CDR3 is TGTGCCAGTAACCGGGGGGGCACCTACAATGAGCAGTTCTTC.

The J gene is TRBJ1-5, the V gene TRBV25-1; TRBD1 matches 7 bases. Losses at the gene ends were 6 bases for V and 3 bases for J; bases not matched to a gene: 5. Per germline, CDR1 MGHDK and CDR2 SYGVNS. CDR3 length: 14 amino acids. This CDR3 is CASSETGYNQPQHF. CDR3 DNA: TGTGCCAGCAGCGAGACAGGGTACAATCAGCCCCAGCATTTT. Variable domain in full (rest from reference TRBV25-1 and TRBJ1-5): EADIYQTPRYLVIGTGKKITLECSQTMGHDKMYWYQQDPGMELHLIHYSYGVNSTEKGDLSSESTVSRIRTEHFPLTLESARPSHTSQYLCASSETGYNQPQHFGDGTRLSIL.

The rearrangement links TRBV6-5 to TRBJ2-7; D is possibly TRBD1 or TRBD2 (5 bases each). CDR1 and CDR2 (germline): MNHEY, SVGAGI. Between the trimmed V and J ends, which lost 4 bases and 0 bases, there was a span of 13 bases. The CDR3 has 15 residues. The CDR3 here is CASSFRDGVSYEQYF. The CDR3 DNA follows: TGTGCCAGCAGTTTCCGGGACGGAGTCTCCTACGAGCAGTACTTC.

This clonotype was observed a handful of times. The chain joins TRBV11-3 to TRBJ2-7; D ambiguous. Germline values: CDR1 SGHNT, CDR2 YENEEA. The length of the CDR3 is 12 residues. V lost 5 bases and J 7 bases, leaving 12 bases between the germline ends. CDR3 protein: CASSQGPREQYF. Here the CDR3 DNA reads TGTGCCAGCAGCCAAGGGCCCCGGGAGCAGTACTTC.

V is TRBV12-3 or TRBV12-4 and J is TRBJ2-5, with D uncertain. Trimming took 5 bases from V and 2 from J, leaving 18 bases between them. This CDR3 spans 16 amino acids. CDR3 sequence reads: CASSPLLGKPQETQYF. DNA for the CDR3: TGTGCCAGCAGTCCCCTTTTAGGGAAACCTCAAGAGACCCAGTACTTC.